The T cell receptor beta chain described here comes from a study of blood T cells in healthy people across ages. General study findings and limits: While age rose, TCR beta diversity per million T cells dropped in a roughly linear way.

CDR3 length: 14 residues. From germline, CDR1 is SQVTM and CDR2 ANQGSEA. A second roughly 6 to 11 cycle PCR used barcoded and J-beta primers. TCRdb passed the 5' RACE reads through MiXCR, listing each CDR3 protein once. The table lists 1.5 million or so distinct CDR3 sequences, 40% to 50% of them singletons. As concerns this clonotype: The antigen remains undetermined.

Researchers collected about 9.6 milliliters of peripheral blood from every single donor. The chain carries TRBV29-1 and TRBJ2-1; a possible D gene is TRBD2 (5 bases). The DNA end favors TRBJ2-7, so the J call may be wrong. The sequenced sample was blood. The sequence derives from a young woman in good health. The CDR3 nucleotides are TGCAGCGTTTTCGATGGGAGCTCCTACAATGAGCAGTACTTC. The encoded protein is CSVFDGSSYNEQYF.